A single sample gave rise to the 18 T cell receptor beta chains below, sequenced in a study of CD4 T cells in relation to SARS-CoV-2 and coronaviruses. Measured with immunoSEQ multiplex PCR; TCRdb has only the in-frame clones, and not every one. The sample carries around 41,000 clones, 84% recorded once. Antigens for these TCRs are unknown. The specimen sequenced was naive CD4+ T cells from PBMCs, cultured in vitro. Subset noted: naive CD4+ T cells isolated by negative enrichment. Receptors originate from an adult with COVID-19.

This chain connects TRBV30 to TRBJ2-5; D might be TRBD1 (6 bases). Trimming cost V 3 bases and J 1 base, with 15 bases left between them. Germline CDR1 reads GTSNPN; CDR2 reads SVGIG (reference sequence). The CDR3 has 15 residues. The CDR3 sequence is CAWSPQTGPQETQYF. Written as DNA, the CDR3 is TGTGCCTGGAGCCCTCAAACAGGGCCCCAAGAGACCCAGTACTTC.

This sequence joins TRBV7-8 and TRBJ2-3; 7 nucleotides align to TRBD2. The V gene's germline CDR1 is SGHVS and CDR2 FQNEAQ. The length of the CDR3 is 17 residues. V lost 0 bases, J lost 1 base, and 7 bases stayed unmatched. This CDR3 is CASSLALRGEGTDTQYF. CDR3 DNA: TGTGCCAGCAGCTTAGCGCTCCGGGGGGAAGGCACAGATACGCAGTATTTT. Variable domain in full (rest from reference TRBV7-8 and TRBJ2-3): GAGVSQSPRYKVAKRGQDVALRCDPISGHVSLFWYQQALGQGPEFLTYFQNEAQLDKSGLPSDRFFAERPEGSVSTLKIQRTQQEDSAVYLCASSLALRGEGTDTQYFGPGTRLTVL.

The gene calls are TRBV7-9 and TRBJ1-4, with D hard to call. Per the germline V gene, CDR1 is SEHNR and CDR2 is FQNEAQ (reference sequence). The CDR3 spans 13 residues. V was clipped by 5 bases and J by 4 bases, with 8 bases between them. The CDR3 spells CASSQPYNEKLFF. The CDR3 nucleotides are TGTGCCAGCAGCCAACCGTATAATGAAAAACTGTTTTTT.

The V and J genes are TRBV7-3 and TRBJ2-7; 8 nucleotides align to TRBD2. V shed 2 bases and J 3 bases; nucleotides not matched to a gene: 3. The CDR3 has 14 amino acids. CDR1 SGHTA and CDR2 FQGTGA come from the germline V gene. CDR3 residues: CASSLAGGGYEQYF. For the CDR3, the DNA is TGTGCCAGCAGCTTAGCGGGGGGCGGCTACGAGCAGTACTTC.

V is TRBV4-1 and J is TRBJ1-5; D unclear. The CDR3 length is 17 residues. Per the germline V gene, CDR1 is MGHRA and CDR2 is YSYEKL. The V end lost 1 base, the J end lost 3 bases, and 16 bases lay between the germline ends. The chain's CDR3 is CASSQGPARGLNQPQHF. The CDR3 nucleotides are TGCGCCAGCAGCCAAGGACCCGCTAGAGGACTCAATCAGCCCCAGCATTTT.

V usage is TRBV5-1 and J usage is TRBJ2-7; D may be TRBD2 (5 bases). CDR1 is SGHRS and CDR2 is YFSETQ in the germline V gene. V was clipped by 1 base and J by 2 bases, with 22 bases between them. CDR3 length: 18 residues. The CDR3 coding sequence is TGCGCCAGCAGCTTGTGGGGTGCCACAACTAGTGTTCCCTACGAGCAGTACTTC. It specifies CASSLWGATTSVPYEQYF.

This clone was counted between two and nine times. The gene calls are TRBV3-1 (or the pseudogene TRBV3-2) and TRBJ2-7; D is ambiguous. Germline V lookup: CDR1 LGHDT, CDR2 YNNKEL (reference sequence). CDR3 length: 15 residues. V lost 0 bases to trimming and J lost 4 bases, with 13 bases between them. The CDR3 nucleotides read TGTGCCAGCAGCCAAGATGTAGGGCCGCCGTACGAGCAGTACTTC. Its translation: CASSQDVGPPYEQYF.

The chain recombines TRBV7-3 with TRBJ2-6, with no clear D. The CDR3 spans 17 residues. Deletions cut 5 bases from V and 0 bases from J, with 14 bases between. Germline assignment: CDR1 SGHTA and CDR2 FQGTGA. CDR3 sequence (DNA): TGTGCCAGCAGCCTTCCCCGGACCTCCTCTGGGGCCAACGTCCTGACTTTC. It translates to CASSLPRTSSGANVLTF.

The sample holds one count of this clone. The chain couples TRBV3-1 (or the pseudogene TRBV3-2) to TRBJ2-7; 8 nucleotides align to TRBD1. The CDR3 extends over 16 amino acids. The V segment lost 2 bases and the J segment 9 bases; nucleotides outside the gene matches: 15. Germline V gene lookup returns CDR1 LGHDT and CDR2 YNNKEL (reference sequence). In DNA, the CDR3 is TGTGCCAGCAGCCAACGTCAGGACAGGGTTACGTGGGGGCAGTACTTC. It is translated as CASSQRQDRVTWGQYF.

The V call is TRBV11-3, the J call TRBJ2-1; the D gene is possibly TRBD2 (6 bases). The CDR3 totals 15 residues. From germline, CDR1 is SGHNT and CDR2 YENEEA. V shed 5 bases and J shed 5 bases, with 16 bases lying between them. In DNA form, the CDR3 reads TGTGCCAGCAGCCCGGCGGGAAGAAAAGACAATGAGCAGTTCTTC. Residues: CASSPAGRKDNEQFF. Full variable domain (outside the CDR3, taken from reference TRBV11-3 and TRBJ2-1): EAGVVQSPRYKIIEKKQPVAFWCNPISGHNTLYWYLQNLGQGPELLIRYENEEAVDDSQLPKDRFSAERLKGVDSTLKIQPAELGDSAVYLCASSPAGRKDNEQFFGPGTRLTVL.

The CDR3 here is CASNFQTGPYQPQHF. The CDR3 region has the DNA TGTGCCAGTAACTTCCAGACAGGGCCCTATCAGCCCCAGCATTTT. This chain uses TRBV28 with TRBJ1-5, with TRBD1 identical over 7 bases. Trimming cost V 9 bases and J 5 bases; bases outside gene matches: 13. Germline V gene data show CDR1 as MDHEN and CDR2 as SYDVKM. The CDR3 totals 15 residues.

V gene TRBV4-2 combines with J gene TRBJ2-5; D unresolved. The V gene's germline CDR1 is LGHNA and CDR2 YNFKEQ. The ends were cut back, 4 bases at V and 2 bases at J, with 17 bases in the middle. There are 16 residues in the CDR3. CDR3 sequence (DNA): TGTGCCAGCAGCCCCACTGCCAGGACGGAACAAGAGACCCAGTACTTC. Its protein product is CASSPTARTEQETQYF.

J is TRBJ2-1 and V is TRBV30; D is unresolved. Germline V gene data show CDR1 as GTSNPN and CDR2 as SVGIG (reference sequence). This CDR3 is 12 amino acids long. V was trimmed by 0 bases and J by 10 bases, leaving 10 bases between them. CDR3 nucleotides: TGTGCCTGGAGTGTCGCCAGCGTCGAGCAGTTCTTC. It specifies CAWSVASVEQFF.

J is TRBJ2-7 and V is TRBV5-1; D possibly corresponds to TRBD1 (5 bases). Germline values: CDR1 SGHRS, CDR2 YFSETQ. CDR3 size: 16 residues. V was pared by 0 bases and J by 2 bases, with 15 bases between. The CDR3 nucleotides are TGCGCCAGCAGCTTGGCCCGATCAGGGCTTGCCTACGAGCAGTACTTC. The encoded protein is CASSLARSGLAYEQYF.

This chain joins TRBV28 and TRBJ2-2, with 7 nucleotides matching TRBD1. J lost 0 bases, V lost 6 bases, and 4 bases had no gene match. The CDR3 extends over 15 amino acids. Germline V gives CDR1 MDHEN, CDR2 SYDVKM. The CDR3 loop is CASSTTGSNTGELFF. For the CDR3, the DNA is TGTGCCAGCAGCACGACAGGGTCGAACACCGGGGAGCTGTTTTTT.

V usage is TRBV27 and J usage is TRBJ2-1; D is ambiguous. With 5 bases removed from V and 12 bases from J, the gap between germline ends came to 14 bases. Germline V gene data show CDR1 as MNHEY and CDR2 as SMNVEV (reference sequence). This CDR3 is 12 amino acids long. CDR3 coding DNA: TGTGCCAGCAGTAATCTGCCCGCCCCGCAGTTCTTC. This sequence encodes CASSNLPAPQFF.

A few counts support this clone. V gene TRBV3-1 (or the pseudogene TRBV3-2) combines with J gene TRBJ2-1; D is unclear. The CDR3 spans 14 residues. Germline values: CDR1 LGHDT, CDR2 YNNKEL (reference sequence). The V and J ends lost 0 bases and 7 bases respectively, with 10 bases between them. The CDR3 sequence: CASSQEVSGNEQFF. CDR3 DNA: TGTGCCAGCAGCCAAGAAGTGTCGGGTAATGAGCAGTTCTTC.

This chain joins TRBV5-1 and TRBJ1-2, with a weak D call TRBD1 (5 bases). The length of the CDR3 is 14 residues. V was shortened by 0 bases and J by 3 bases, with 9 bases between the two germline ends. CDR1 and CDR2 (germline): SGHRS, YFSETQ. The CDR3 sequence is CASSLAGTDYGYTF. CDR3 nucleotides: TGCGCCAGCAGCTTGGCCGGGACTGACTATGGCTACACCTTC.